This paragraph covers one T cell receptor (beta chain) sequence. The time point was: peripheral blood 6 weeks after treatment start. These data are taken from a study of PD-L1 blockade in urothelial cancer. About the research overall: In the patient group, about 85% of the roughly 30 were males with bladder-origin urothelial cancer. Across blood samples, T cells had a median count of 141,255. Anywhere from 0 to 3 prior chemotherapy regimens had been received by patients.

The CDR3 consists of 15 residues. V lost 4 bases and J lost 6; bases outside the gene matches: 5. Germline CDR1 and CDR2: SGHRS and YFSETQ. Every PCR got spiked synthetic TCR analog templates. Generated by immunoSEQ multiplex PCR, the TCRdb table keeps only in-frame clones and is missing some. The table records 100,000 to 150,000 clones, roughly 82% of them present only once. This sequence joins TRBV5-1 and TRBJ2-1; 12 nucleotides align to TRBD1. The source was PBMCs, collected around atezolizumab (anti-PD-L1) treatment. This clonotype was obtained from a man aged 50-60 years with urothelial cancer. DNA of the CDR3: TGCGCCAGCAGCGCGGGACAGGGGGCAACCAATGAGCAGTTCTTC. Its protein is CASSAGQGATNEQFF.